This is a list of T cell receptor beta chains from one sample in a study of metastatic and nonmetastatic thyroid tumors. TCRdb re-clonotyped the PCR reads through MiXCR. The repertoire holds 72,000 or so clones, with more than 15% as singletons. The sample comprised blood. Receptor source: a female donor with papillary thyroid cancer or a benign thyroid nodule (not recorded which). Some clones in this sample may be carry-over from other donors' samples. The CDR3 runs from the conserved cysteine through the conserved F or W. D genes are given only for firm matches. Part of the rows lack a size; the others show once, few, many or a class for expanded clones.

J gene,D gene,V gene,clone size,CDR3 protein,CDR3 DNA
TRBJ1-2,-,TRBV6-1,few,CAISEGGSFYGYTF,TGTGCCATCAGTGAAGGAGGGTCCTTCTATGGCTACACCTTC
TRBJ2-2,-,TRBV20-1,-,CSAQRRPGSTGELFF,TGCAGTGCTCAACGACGTCCAGGAAGCACCGGGGAGCTGTTTTTT
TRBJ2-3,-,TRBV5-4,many,CASSLATQAITDTQYF,TGTGCCAGCAGCTTGGCCACACAAGCAATCACAGATACGCAGTATTTT
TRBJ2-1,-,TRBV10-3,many,CAIIAGHSYNEQFF,TGTGCCATCATTGCGGGACACTCCTACAATGAGCAGTTCTTC
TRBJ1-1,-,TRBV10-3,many,CAIRWTEMDTEAFF,TGTGCCATCAGATGGACAGAGATGGATACTGAAGCTTTCTTT
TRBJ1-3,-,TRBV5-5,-,CASSLEQGTGNTIYF,TGTGCCAGCAGCTTGGAGCAGGGGACTGGAAACACCATATATTTT
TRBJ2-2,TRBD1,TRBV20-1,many,CSAPDRGYTSRGELFF,TGCAGTGCTCCGGACAGGGGCTATACCAGCCGGGGGGAGCTGTTTTTT
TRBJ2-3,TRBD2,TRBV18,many,CASSRLAGHTDTQYF,TGTGCCAGCTCACGACTAGCGGGACACACAGATACGCAGTATTTT
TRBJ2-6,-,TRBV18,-,CASSQAGANVLTF,TGTGCCAGCTCACAGGCTGGGGCCAACGTCCTGACTTTC
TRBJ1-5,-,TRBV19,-,CASSIEHYNQPQHF,TGTGCCAGTAGTATAGAACACTACAATCAGCCCCAGCATTTT
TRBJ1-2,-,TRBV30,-,CAWSVGSQGRHTF,TGTGCCTGGAGTGTAGGGTCTCAGGGGAGGCACACCTTC
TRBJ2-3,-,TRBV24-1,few,CATNGGGYTQYF,TGTGCCACCAACGGAGGGGGTTATACGCAGTATTTT
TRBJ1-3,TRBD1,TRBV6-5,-,CASSSGQGWNTIYF,TGTGCCAGCAGTTCAGGACAGGGTTGGAACACCATATATTTT
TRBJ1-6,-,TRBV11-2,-,CASSFGQATYNSPLHF,TGTGCCAGCAGCTTCGGGCAGGCAACCTATAATTCACCCCTCCACTTT
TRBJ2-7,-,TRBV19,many,CASSIPQGHEQYF,TGTGCCAGTAGTATTCCCCAGGGCCACGAGCAGTACTTC
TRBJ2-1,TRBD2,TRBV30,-,CAWRGLPYNEQFF,TGTGCCTGGAGGGGACTACCATACAATGAGCAGTTCTTC
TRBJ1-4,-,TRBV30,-,CAWSVRRGREKLFF,TGTGCCTGGAGTGTACGGAGGGGTAGGGAAAAACTGTTTTTT
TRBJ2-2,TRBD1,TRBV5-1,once,CASSLAGQGSFTGELFF,TGCGCCAGCAGCTTGGCCGGACAGGGCAGTTTTACCGGGGAGCTGTTTTTT
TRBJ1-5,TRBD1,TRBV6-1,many,CASSLWTGGNQPQHF,TGTGCCAGCAGTCTCTGGACAGGGGGCAATCAGCCCCAGCATTTT
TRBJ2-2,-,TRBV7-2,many,CASSLASANTGELFF,TGTGCCAGCAGCTTAGCGTCCGCGAACACCGGGGAGCTGTTTTTT
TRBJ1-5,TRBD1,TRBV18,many,CASSPGQGISNQPQHF,TGTGCCAGCTCACCCGGACAGGGGATTAGCAATCAGCCCCAGCATTTT
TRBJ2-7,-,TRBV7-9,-,CASSSGPGCIYGQYF,TGTGCCAGCAGCTCCGGTCCAGGGTGCATATACGGGCAGTACTTC